The sequence of this T cell receptor beta chain was determined in a study of blood T cell repertoires in COVID-19. TCRdb's table, derived via immunoSEQ multiplex PCR, lists solely in-frame clones and lacks some. This sample yields around 320,000 clones, of which around 88% are seen a single time; 5.5% to 7% belongs to the top ten. This TCR was recovered from a woman aged 25 to 39 who had recovered from COVID-19. Sequencing was performed on peripheral blood.

CDR3 sequence (DNA): TGTGCCACCAGCCTAATCACGGGTCGCAATCAGCCCCAGCATTTT. Translation: CATSLITGRNQPQHF. The rearrangement uses TRBV15 and TRBJ1-5, with no clear D. Germline loops: CDR1 LNHNV, CDR2 YYDKDF (reference sequence). Trimming removed 5 bases from V and 2 bases from J, with 13 bases in between. This CDR3 region has 15 residues. The full variable domain, completed using reference TRBV15 and TRBJ1-5, is DAMVIQNPRYQVTQFGKPVTLSCSQTLNHNVMYWYQQKSSQAPKLLFHYYDKDFNNEADTPDNFQSRRPNTSFCFLDIRSPGLGDTAMYLCATSLITGRNQPQHFGDGTRLSIL.